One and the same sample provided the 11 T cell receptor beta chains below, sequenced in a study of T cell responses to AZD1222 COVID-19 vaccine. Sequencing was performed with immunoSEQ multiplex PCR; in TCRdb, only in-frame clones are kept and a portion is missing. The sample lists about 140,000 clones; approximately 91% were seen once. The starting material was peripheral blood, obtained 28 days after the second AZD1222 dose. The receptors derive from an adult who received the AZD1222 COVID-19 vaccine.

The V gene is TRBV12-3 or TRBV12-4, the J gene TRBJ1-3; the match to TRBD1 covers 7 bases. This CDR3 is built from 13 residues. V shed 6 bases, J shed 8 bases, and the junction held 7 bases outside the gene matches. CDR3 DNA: TGTGCCAGCAGCCGAGGGGGCGGGGACACCATATATTTT. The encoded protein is CASSRGGGDTIYF.

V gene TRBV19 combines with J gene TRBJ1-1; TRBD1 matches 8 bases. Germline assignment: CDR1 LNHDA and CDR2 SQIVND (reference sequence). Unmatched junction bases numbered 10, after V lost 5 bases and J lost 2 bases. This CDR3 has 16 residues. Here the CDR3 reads CASSFLTGTGNTEAFF. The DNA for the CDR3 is TGTGCCAGTAGTTTCCTAACCGGGACAGGTAACACTGAAGCTTTCTTT.

The CDR3 sequence: CASRGEGGETYEQYF. Written as DNA, the CDR3 is TGCGCCAGCAGGGGGGAGGGCGGGGAAACCTACGAGCAGTACTTC. This chain uses TRBV5-1 with TRBJ2-7; 7 bases agree with TRBD2. The CDR3 runs 15 residues. The germline V gene has CDR1 SGHRS and CDR2 YFSETQ. Unmatched junction bases numbered 10, after V lost 5 bases and J lost 2 bases.

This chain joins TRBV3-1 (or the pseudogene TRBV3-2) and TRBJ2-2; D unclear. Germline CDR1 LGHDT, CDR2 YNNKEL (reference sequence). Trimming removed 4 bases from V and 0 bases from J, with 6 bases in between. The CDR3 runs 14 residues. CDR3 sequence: CASSPPTNTGELFF. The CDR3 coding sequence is TGTGCCAGCAGCCCCCCCACGAACACCGGGGAGCTGTTTTTT.

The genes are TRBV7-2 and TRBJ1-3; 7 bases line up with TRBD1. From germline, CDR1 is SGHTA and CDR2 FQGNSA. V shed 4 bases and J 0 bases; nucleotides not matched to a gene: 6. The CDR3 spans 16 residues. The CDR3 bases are TGTGCCAGCAGCTACCAATCAGGGGGCTCTGGAAACACCATATATTTT. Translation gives CASSYQSGGSGNTIYF.

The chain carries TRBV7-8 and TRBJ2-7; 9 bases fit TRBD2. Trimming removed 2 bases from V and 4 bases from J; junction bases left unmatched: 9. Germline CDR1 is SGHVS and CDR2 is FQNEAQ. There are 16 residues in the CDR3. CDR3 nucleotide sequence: TGTGCCAGCAGCTTATTGGCGGCGACTAGCGGTTACGAGCAGTACTTC. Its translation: CASSLLAATSGYEQYF.

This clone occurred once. The CDR3 DNA reads TGTGCCAGCAGCTTCGGCGACGGGCCAGAGACCCAGTACTTC. This sequence encodes CASSFGDGPETQYF. V usage is TRBV7-9 and J usage is TRBJ2-5; D uncertain. This CDR3 spans 14 amino acids. Germline V gene data show CDR1 as SEHNR and CDR2 as FQNEAQ (reference sequence). V lost 3 bases and J lost 4, with 12 bases in between.

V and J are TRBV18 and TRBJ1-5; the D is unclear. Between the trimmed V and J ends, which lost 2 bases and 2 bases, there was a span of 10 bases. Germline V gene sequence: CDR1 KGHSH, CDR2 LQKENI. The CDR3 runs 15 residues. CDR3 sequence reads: CASSPDGVGNQPQHF. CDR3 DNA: TGTGCCAGCTCACCAGACGGAGTGGGCAATCAGCCCCAGCATTTT.

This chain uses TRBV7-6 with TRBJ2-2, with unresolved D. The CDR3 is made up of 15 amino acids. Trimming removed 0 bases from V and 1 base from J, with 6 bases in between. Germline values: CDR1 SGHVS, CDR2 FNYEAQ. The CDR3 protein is CASSLAGVNTGELFF. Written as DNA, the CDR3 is TGTGCCAGCAGCTTAGCAGGTGTGAACACCGGGGAGCTGTTTTTT.

DNA of the CDR3: TGTGCCAGCAGCAAGGGACGGGGGATTATGAACACTGAAGCTTTCTTT. It yields the protein CASSKGRGIMNTEAFF. The rearrangement joins TRBV13 to TRBJ1-1; maybe TRBD1 (5 bases). Germline V gives CDR1 PRHDT, CDR2 FYEKMQ (reference sequence). The CDR3 is 16 amino acids. The V end lost 5 bases, the J end lost 0 bases, and 16 bases lay between the germline ends.

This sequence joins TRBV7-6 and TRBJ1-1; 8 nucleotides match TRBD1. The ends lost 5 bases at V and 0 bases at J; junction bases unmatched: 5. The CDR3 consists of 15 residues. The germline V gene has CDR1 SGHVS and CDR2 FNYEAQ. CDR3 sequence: CASSLGTGLNTEAFF. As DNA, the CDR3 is TGTGCCAGCAGCCTCGGGACAGGCCTGAACACTGAAGCTTTCTTT.